The next 26 T cell receptor beta chains were all read from a single sample in a study of response to subunit inactivated influenza vaccine. TCRdb passed the RT-PCR reads through MiXCR, listing each CDR3 protein once. The sample lists approximately 530,000 distinct CDR3 sequences, around 13% occurring once. The sample was PBMCs from blood, taken roughly 47 days after vaccination. These receptors were obtained from a man in his fifties who received an inactivated influenza vaccine.

There are many counts of this clonotype. CDR3 in amino acids: CASSYEGSSYEQYF. As DNA, the CDR3 is TGTGCCAGCAGTTACGAAGGAAGCTCCTACGAGCAGTACTTC. V is TRBV6-5 and J is TRBJ2-7, with unresolved D. V lost 2 bases, J lost 0 bases, and 8 bases lay in between. CDR1 is MNHEY, CDR2 SVGAGI, per germline. The CDR3 spans 14 residues.

This chain uses TRBV12-3 or TRBV12-4 with TRBJ2-7; D is uncertain. This CDR3 spans 11 amino acids. V was cut by 8 bases and J by 6 bases, with 11 bases left in between. The CDR3 coding sequence is TGTGCCAGCTCCCAAATGGGCGAGCAGTACTTC. Translated: CASSQMGEQYF.

The chain couples TRBV6-2 or TRBV6-3 to TRBJ1-2, with D possibly being TRBD1 (6 bases). This CDR3 is built from 12 residues. The germline V and J ends were trimmed by 8 bases and 7 bases, with 14 bases remaining between them. Germline V gene lookup returns CDR1 MNHEY and CDR2 SVGEGT. The CDR3 DNA sequence: TGTGCCAGCGACGTCGGGGGCGGTGGCTACACCTTC. Translating it yields CASDVGGGGYTF.

This clonotype was detected a few times. The V and J genes are TRBV18 and TRBJ2-5; D call uncertain. Germline CDR1 and CDR2: KGHSH and LQKENI. The CDR3 spans 13 residues. V was shortened by 3 bases and J by 4 bases, with 9 bases between the two germline ends. The DNA for the CDR3 is TGTGCCAGCTCACCTGTTCTAGGAGAGACCCAGTACTTC. Residues: CASSPVLGETQYF.

The V gene is TRBV12-3 or TRBV12-4, the J gene TRBJ1-2; TRBD1 might be the D (6 bases). Trimming pared 5 bases from V and 6 bases from J, leaving 13 bases between. The CDR3 is 13 amino acids. CDR3 region: CASSPRRGDGYTF. CDR3 nucleotides: TGTGCCAGCAGTCCTAGGAGGGGGGATGGCTACACCTTC.

The chain couples TRBV12-3 or TRBV12-4 to TRBJ2-7; D possibly corresponds to TRBD1 (6 bases). CDR3 length equals 12 residues. Trimming took off 4 bases at V and 5 bases at J, with 9 bases between the two ends. The CDR3 loop is CASSSHRDEQYF. CDR3 sequence (DNA): TGTGCCAGCAGTTCGCACAGGGACGAGCAGTACTTC.

V is TRBV28 and J is TRBJ1-1, with D tentatively TRBD1 (6 bases). V gave up 2 bases and J gave up 5 bases, with 12 bases separating them. The CDR3 is 14 amino acids. Germline V gives CDR1 MDHEN, CDR2 SYDVKM. DNA for the CDR3: TGTGCCAGCAGTTTAAGACAGGTTATAACTGAAGCTTTCTTT. Translating it yields CASSLRQVITEAFF.

This clonotype was detected a few times. The chain joins TRBV20-1 to TRBJ2-7; TRBD2 matches 12 bases. The CDR3 sequence is 16 residues long. Germline loops: CDR1 DFQATT, CDR2 SNEGSKA (reference sequence). V was clipped by 1 base and J by 0 bases; unmatched bases: 4. The DNA for the CDR3 is TGCAGTGCTAGAGGACTAGCGGGAGTGAGCTCCTACGAGCAGTACTTC. Encoded protein: CSARGLAGVSSYEQYF.

This clonotype showed up many times. V is TRBV5-5 and J is TRBJ2-3; weak D call: TRBD2 (5 bases). There are 12 residues in the CDR3. V lost 6 bases and J 8 bases, leaving 13 bases between the germline ends. Per the germline V gene, CDR1 is SGHKS and CDR2 is YYEKEE (reference sequence). The CDR3 nucleotides read TGTGCCAGCAAGGCCGATGCGGGTACGCAGTATTTT. Translated, it gives CASKADAGTQYF.

This clonotype was picked up a small number of times. This chain connects TRBV20-1 to TRBJ2-1; 10 positions agree with TRBD2. The CDR3 length is 18 residues. Germline V gene sequence: CDR1 DFQATT, CDR2 SNEGSKA (reference sequence). The V gene end was trimmed by 6 bases and the J gene end by 0 bases; junction bases not matched to a gene: 14. The CDR3 coding sequence is TGCAGTGCCAGCGGGTTAGCGGGGGGCGGGAGCTCCTACAATGAGCAGTTCTTC. It encodes CSASGLAGGGSSYNEQFF.

The chain joins TRBV20-1 to TRBJ2-3; 9 nucleotides line up with TRBD2. Germline CDR1 DFQATT, CDR2 SNEGSKA (reference sequence). The CDR3 covers 15 residues. Trimming at V came to 5 bases and at J to 2 bases, leaving 8 bases not matched to a gene. The CDR3 is CSAPRGGGATDTQYF. CDR3 DNA sequence: TGCAGTGCTCCCCGCGGCGGGGGGGCCACAGATACGCAGTATTTT.

This clonotype was seen at least ten times. For the CDR3, the DNA is TGCGCCAGCAGCCAATCGCTAGCGGGGGACTACGAGCAGTACTTC. It translates to CASSQSLAGDYEQYF. This rearrangement joins TRBV4-1 to TRBJ2-7; 10 bases are a match to TRBD2. The CDR3 spans 15 residues. Germline CDR1 is MGHRA and CDR2 is YSYEKL. Trimming cost V 2 bases and J 3 bases; bases outside gene matches: 4.

The rearrangement joins TRBV12-3 or TRBV12-4 to TRBJ1-5, with D perhaps matching TRBD1 (6 bases). The germline V and J ends were trimmed by 1 base and 2 bases, with 12 bases remaining between them. This CDR3 has 16 residues. The CDR3 coding sequence is TGTGCCAGCAGTTTAGGTTCGGGGGCCGGCAATCAGCCCCAGCATTTT. The encoded protein is CASSLGSGAGNQPQHF.

This clonotype has at least ten counts. The chain recombines TRBV5-1 with TRBJ2-3, with 10 positions matching TRBD2. The CDR3 spans 15 residues. The germline CDR1 and CDR2 sequences are SGHRS and YFSETQ. J was trimmed by 7 bases and V by 4 bases; bases with no gene match: 9. In DNA form, the CDR3 reads TGCGCCAGCAGCCCTACCGGGACTAGCGAAAATACGCAGTATTTT. Translation: CASSPTGTSENTQYF.

This clonotype was observed a handful of times. V usage is TRBV20-1 and J usage is TRBJ2-7, with TRBD2 matching 7 bases. From germline, CDR1 is DFQATT and CDR2 SNEGSKA (reference sequence). The CDR3 is 14 residues long. J lost 3 bases, V lost 4 bases, and 9 bases had no gene match. This CDR3 reads CSATSGRANYEQYF. In nucleotides, the CDR3 is TGCAGTGCTACGAGTGGGAGGGCCAACTACGAGCAGTACTTC.

This clonotype was detected only a few times. V is TRBV6-1 and J is TRBJ1-5; D is possibly TRBD1 (5 bases). The CDR3 loop spans 15 amino acids. V was pared by 5 bases and J by 0 bases, with 11 bases between. The germline V gene encodes CDR1 MNHNS and CDR2 SASEGT. DNA of the CDR3: TGTGCCAGCAGTACAGGTCGGTATAGCAATCAGCCCCAGCATTTT. It is translated as CASSTGRYSNQPQHF.

This clonotype was detected a few times. The V and J genes are TRBV6-1 and TRBJ2-5; TRBD1 is a possible D gene (5 bases). The CDR3 covers 15 residues. Looked up from germline, CDR1 is MNHNS and CDR2 is SASEGT. The V end was cut by 6 bases, the J end by 4 bases, with 18 bases between. The CDR3 here is CASRPLAAGPETQYF. CDR3 coding DNA: TGTGCCAGCAGGCCCCTGGCGGCAGGGCCAGAGACCCAGTACTTC.

The chain carries TRBV6-5 and TRBJ2-7, with 10 bases matching TRBD1. Germline assignment: CDR1 MNHEY and CDR2 SVGAGI. The CDR3 totals 16 residues. V was clipped by 6 bases and J by 0 bases; unmatched bases: 8. The CDR3 region is CASSYQDRGSSYEQYF. Written as DNA, the CDR3 is TGTGCCAGCAGCTATCAGGACAGGGGGAGCTCCTACGAGCAGTACTTC.

This clonotype has only a few counts. This rearrangement joins TRBV12-3 or TRBV12-4 to TRBJ1-1; 10 bases are a match to TRBD1. This CDR3 has 20 residues. Trimming took 5 bases from V and 0 from J; bases not matched to a gene: 18. The CDR3 sequence is CASSHRGLLGQGPMNTEAFF. CDR3 in DNA: TGTGCCAGCAGTCACAGGGGGCTATTGGGACAGGGGCCAATGAACACTGAAGCTTTCTTT.

The table lists this clonotype with a few counts. The chain combines TRBV6-2 or TRBV6-3 with TRBJ1-3; TRBD1 matches 7 bases. The CDR3 totals 18 residues. Germline V CDR1 and CDR2: MNHEY, SVGEGT. J gave up 4 bases and V 6 bases, and 18 bases lay outside the gene matches. The DNA for the CDR3 is TGTGCCAGCAGGATAGCCCGGGACAGATCTATTTCCGGAAACACCATATATTTT. Translated: CASRIARDRSISGNTIYF.

This sequence joins TRBV5-6 and TRBJ2-7; no reliable D call. Germline V gene data show CDR1 as SGHDT and CDR2 as YYEEEE. Trimming pared 1 base from V and 7 bases from J, leaving 6 bases between. The CDR3 length is 11 residues. CDR3 nucleotide sequence: TGTGCCAGCAGCTTGTTCGGGGAGCAGTACTTC. The encoded protein is CASSLFGEQYF.

CDR3 in DNA: TGTGCCAGCAGGACAGACAATTCACCCCTCCACTTT. Translating it yields CASRTDNSPLHF. The rearrangement links TRBV6-2 or TRBV6-3 to TRBJ1-6, with a tentative D call TRBD1 (5 bases). The CDR3 spans 12 residues. The germline V gene has CDR1 MNHEY and CDR2 SVGEGT. The V and J ends lost 6 bases and 7 bases respectively, with 7 bases between them.

The chain links TRBV6-2 or TRBV6-3 to TRBJ2-7, with D perhaps TRBD2 (6 bases). Trimming removed 3 bases from V and 3 bases from J, with 21 bases in between. There are 17 residues in the CDR3. Germline V gene data show CDR1 as MNHEY and CDR2 as SVGEGT. The CDR3 region has the DNA TGTGCCAGCAGTTATCGCCCCACCGGGACGGGAGACTACGAGCAGTACTTC. It specifies CASSYRPTGTGDYEQYF.

This clonotype was counted at least ten times. The chain uses TRBV14 and TRBJ2-7; D is possibly TRBD1 (5 bases). CDR1 and CDR2 from the germline V gene are SGHDN and FVKESK. This CDR3 has 15 residues. V lost 2 bases and J lost 6, with 17 bases in between. The CDR3 coding sequence is TGTGCCAGCAGCCAAATCTGGGGCCTCAGAGGCGAGCAGTACTTC. Protein product: CASSQIWGLRGEQYF.

A few counts support this clonotype. The rearrangement links TRBV10-3 to TRBJ2-7, with D perhaps TRBD2 (6 bases). The germline V and J ends were trimmed by 1 base and 2 bases, with 12 bases remaining between them. Germline V gene data show CDR1 as ENHRY and CDR2 as SYGVKD. The CDR3 sequence is 15 residues long. The CDR3 DNA follows: TGTGCCATCAGTGAGTGGAGGGGCCGTACCTACGAGCAGTACTTC. Amino acids: CAISEWRGRTYEQYF.

There are many counts of this clonotype. The rearrangement joins TRBV20-1 to TRBJ1-6, with 9 positions matching TRBD1. Losses at the gene ends were 3 bases for V and 6 bases for J; bases not matched to a gene: 3. This CDR3 region has 14 residues. CDR1 and CDR2 from the germline V gene are DFQATT and SNEGSKA (reference sequence). In nucleotides, the CDR3 is TGCAGTGCTAGGGACAGGGGTTCTAATTCACCCCTCCACTTT. Residues: CSARDRGSNSPLHF.